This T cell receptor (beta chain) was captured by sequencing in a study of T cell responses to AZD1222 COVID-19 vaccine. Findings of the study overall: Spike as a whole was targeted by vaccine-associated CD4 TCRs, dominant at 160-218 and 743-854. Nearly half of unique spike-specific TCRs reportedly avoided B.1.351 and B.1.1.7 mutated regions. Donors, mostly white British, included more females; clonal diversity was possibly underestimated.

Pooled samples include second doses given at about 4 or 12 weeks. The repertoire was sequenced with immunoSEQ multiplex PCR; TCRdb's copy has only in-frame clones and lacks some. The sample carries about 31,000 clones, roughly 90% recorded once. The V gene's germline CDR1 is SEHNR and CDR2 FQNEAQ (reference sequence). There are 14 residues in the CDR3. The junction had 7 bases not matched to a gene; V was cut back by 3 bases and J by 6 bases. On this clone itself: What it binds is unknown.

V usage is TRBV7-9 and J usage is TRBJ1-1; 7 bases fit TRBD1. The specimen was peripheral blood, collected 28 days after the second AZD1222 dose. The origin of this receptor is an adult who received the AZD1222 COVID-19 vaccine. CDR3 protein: CASSFKGGSPEAFF. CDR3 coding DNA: TGTGCCAGCAGCTTCAAAGGGGGCAGTCCTGAAGCTTTCTTT.